This is a list of T cell receptor beta chains from one sample in a study of T cell changes during pregnancy in multiple sclerosis. TCRdb's table, derived via immunoSEQ multiplex PCR, lists solely in-frame clones and lacks some. The table records 35,000 to 40,000 clones, 88% of them present only once. Material: CD8+ T cells from peripheral blood mononuclear cells, obtained in the third trimester of pregnancy. The receptors stem from a female donor with multiple sclerosis, enrolled in a pregnancy study. Each CDR3 is given with its conserved first and last residue. D genes are given only for firm matches. Not all rows give a size; the values are once, few, many and, for expanded clones, a class.

TRBV9	TRBD1	TRBJ2-7	-	TGTGCCAGCAGCGCCCGAGACAGGGAAGGTTCCTACGAGCAGTACTTC	CASSARDREGSYEQYF
TRBV4-1	-	TRBJ1-3	-	TGCGCCAGCAGCCCCCGGCGGATCGGACAGACTGGAAACACCATATATTTT	CASSPRRIGQTGNTIYF
TRBV7-9	TRBD2	TRBJ2-1	-	TGTGCCAGCAGCTCCCCCCTAGCGGCCTCCTACAATGAGCAGTTCTTC	CASSSPLAASYNEQFF
TRBV5-5	TRBD1	TRBJ1-1	-	TGTGCCAGCAGCTTCCACCGGGGGACAGGCACTGAAGCTTTCTTT	CASSFHRGTGTEAFF
TRBV7-9	-	TRBJ2-1	-	TGTGCCAGCAGCCCAAATGAAAACCGGGATGAGCAGTTCTTC	CASSPNENRDEQFF
TRBV30	-	TRBJ1-2	-	TGTGCCTGGAGTGGTTACACCGGGCGGGACTATGGCTACACCTTC	CAWSGYTGRDYGYTF
TRBV6-4	-	TRBJ2-3	many	TGTGCCAGCAGTGAAAGTCTTGACACTGGCGATACGCAGTATTTT	CASSESLDTGDTQYF
TRBV25-1	-	TRBJ1-5	-	TGTGCCAGCAGTGAAACCCCGGATCAGCCCCAGCATTTT	CASSETPDQPQHF
TRBV7-6	-	TRBJ1-3	-	TGTGCCAGCAGCTCACCCGGGGTGGCTTGGGGTGGAAACACCATATATTTT	CASSSPGVAWGGNTIYF
TRBV19	-	TRBJ2-2	-	TGTGCCAGTAGGATGCCACGTCCCTCACTCGGGGAGCTGTTTTTT	CASRMPRPSLGELFF
TRBV27	-	TRBJ2-7	-	TGTGCCAGCAGTTTATCGATTGGGGCGGTACCCTACGAGCAGTACTTC	CASSLSIGAVPYEQYF
TRBV4-1	TRBD1	TRBJ1-2	-	TGCGCCAGCAGCCAAGATATGGGGGACAGGGGACCGTATGGCTACACCTTC	CASSQDMGDRGPYGYTF
TRBV6-6	TRBD1	TRBJ2-7	-	TGTGCCAGCAGTTTCCGGGACAGGGGGTACTACGAGCAGTACTTC	CASSFRDRGYYEQYF
TRBV5-6	-	TRBJ1-2	-	TGTGCCAGCAGCTTGGGCAGTTCTAACTATGGCTACACCTTC	CASSLGSSNYGYTF
TRBV25-1	-	TRBJ2-2	-	TGTGCCAGCGCTTGGGACTCGGACACCGGGGAGCTGTTTTTT	CASAWDSDTGELFF
TRBV5-6	TRBD1	TRBJ1-5	once	TGTGCCAGCAGCTTATCGACAGGGGTTAATCAGCCCCAGCATTTT	CASSLSTGVNQPQHF
TRBV19	-	TRBJ1-6	-	TGTGCCAGTAGTATTGGAGGACTTCCAAGCTCCTATAATTCACCCCTCCACTTT	CASSIGGLPSSYNSPLHF
TRBV4-1	-	TRBJ1-2	-	TGCGCCAGCAGCCAAGTCACCCAGGGAGGAGCTGGCTACACCTTC	CASSQVTQGGAGYTF
TRBV29-1	-	TRBJ2-1	-	TGCAGCGTGGTGAGTTATGAGCAGTTCTTC	CSVVSYEQFF
TRBV10-2	-	TRBJ2-7	-	TGCGCCAGCAGTCGAACTCCCCTAGTTCTCTACGAGCAGTACTTC	CASSRTPLVLYEQYF
TRBV11-3	TRBD1	TRBJ1-2	-	TGTGCCAGCAGCTTAGGACAGGGTGAAAATGGCTACACCTTC	CASSLGQGENGYTF
TRBV4-3	TRBD2	TRBJ2-3	-	TGCGCCAGCAGCCAAGAAAGGGGTAGCGGGGGGTTTACGCAGTATTTT	CASSQERGSGGFTQYF
TRBV2	-	TRBJ2-3	-	TGTGCCAGCAGTGAAGGGACTTACACAGATACGCAGTATTTT	CASSEGTYTDTQYF
TRBV5-4	-	TRBJ2-7	-	TGTGCCAGCAGCCTCGACAGGTCCTCCTACGAGCAGTACTTC	CASSLDRSSYEQYF
TRBV19	TRBD1	TRBJ1-1	-	TGTGCCAGTAAGACAGGGTTGAACACTGAAGCTTTCTTT	CASKTGLNTEAFF
TRBV25-1	-	TRBJ1-4	-	TGTGCCAGCAGTTATCCGGGACACTATGAAAAACTGTTTTTT	CASSYPGHYEKLFF
TRBV5-4	-	TRBJ1-2	-	TGTGCCAGCAGCCTCTGGAACGACAGATTTGGCTACACCTTC	CASSLWNDRFGYTF
TRBV6-1	-	TRBJ2-7	-	TGTGCCAGCAGTGAGGGGCTACTTGTCTACGAGCAGTACTTC	CASSEGLLVYEQYF
TRBV2	-	TRBJ1-1	-	TGTGCCAGCAGTCCCACAGGCCGGACTGAAGCTTTCTTT	CASSPTGRTEAFF
TRBV6-4	-	TRBJ2-1	-	TGTGCCAGCAGTGACGGGCCTACTCCCTACAATGAGCAGTTCTTC	CASSDGPTPYNEQFF
TRBV7-8	-	TRBJ1-2	once	TGTGCCAGCAGCCCTAATAACTATGGCTACACCTTC	CASSPNNYGYTF
TRBV4-1	-	TRBJ2-5	-	TGCGCCAGCAGCCCCCGGCGGAGGAAAGAGACCCAGTACTTC	CASSPRRRKETQYF
TRBV27	TRBD1	TRBJ2-4	-	TGTGCCAGCAGTTCCCGGGACAGGGGGGGAGTCAAAAACATTCAGTACTTC	CASSSRDRGGVKNIQYF
TRBV27	TRBD1	TRBJ1-6	-	TGTGCCAGCAGCTTGGGACAGGGCAATTCACCCCTCCACTTT	CASSLGQGNSPLHF
TRBV4-1	TRBD2	TRBJ2-3	-	TGCGCCAGCAGCCCGGGACTAGCGGGGGCGTTTTACGGCACAGATACGCAGTATTTT	CASSPGLAGAFYGTDTQYF
TRBV6-1	-	TRBJ1-3	-	TGTGCCAGCAGTGAGGACTACTCTGGAAACACCATATATTTT	CASSEDYSGNTIYF
TRBV4-1	TRBD1	TRBJ2-7	-	TGCGCCAGCAGCCAGAGGACAGGGGGCAAGTACGAGCAGTACTTC	CASSQRTGGKYEQYF
TRBV4-3	-	TRBJ1-6	medium-sized	TGCGCCAGCAGCCAGTCCTCGGAGCGGGGGGGTTCACCCCTCCACTTT	CASSQSSERGGSPLHF
TRBV9	-	TRBJ2-3	once	TGTGCCAGCAGCGTAGTAGGCGGGGGCCGCACAGATACGCAGTATTTT	CASSVVGGGRTDTQYF
TRBV7-9	TRBD1	TRBJ1-2	-	TGTGCCAGCAGGGGGACAGGGGACGGGGGCTACACCTTC	CASRGTGDGGYTF
TRBV27	-	TRBJ1-2	-	TGTGCCAGCAGTTCATCCATGAACTATGGCTACACCTTC	CASSSSMNYGYTF
TRBV29-1	-	TRBJ1-2	-	TGCAGCGTTGATAACGGTTCCAGGGATGGCTACACCTTC	CSVDNGSRDGYTF
TRBV4-1	-	TRBJ1-1	-	TGCGCCAGCAGCCAAGATGTCGGGGTGAACACTGAAGCTTTCTTT	CASSQDVGVNTEAFF
TRBV4-1	TRBD1	TRBJ1-2	-	TGCGCCAGCAGCCAAATAGGGACAGGGGATATCTATGGCTACACCTTC	CASSQIGTGDIYGYTF
TRBV5-8	-	TRBJ2-7	-	TGTGCCAGCAGCTTGTCAGGGGGGAACGAGCAGTACTTC	CASSLSGGNEQYF
TRBV5-6	-	TRBJ2-7	-	TGTGCCAGCAGCTTTGGGGGGTCCTACGAGCAGTACTTC	CASSFGGSYEQYF
TRBV11-2	-	TRBJ2-7	-	TGTGCCAGCAGCTTGCCGTTTGACAGCTACGAGCAGTACTTC	CASSLPFDSYEQYF
TRBV5-1	TRBD2	TRBJ2-5	-	TGCGCCAGCAGCTTGGAGCCAGCGGGGAGGGAGACCCAGTACTTC	CASSLEPAGRETQYF
TRBV7-8	TRBD2	TRBJ2-1	-	TGTGCCAGCAGCTTAGCGTTAGCGGGGGAAAATGAGCAGTTCTTC	CASSLALAGENEQFF
TRBV27	TRBD1	TRBJ2-1	-	TGTGCGTCAGGGGGTAATTCCTACAATGAGCAGTTCTTC	CASGGNSYNEQFF
TRBV4-2	TRBD2	TRBJ2-5	medium-sized	TGTGCCAGCAGCCAAGAACGGGGGGGCCAAGAGACCCAGTACTTC	CASSQERGGQETQYF
TRBV5-4	-	TRBJ1-1	-	TGTGCCAGCAGCTTGGGGAGGGGCAGGAACACTGAAGCTTTCTTT	CASSLGRGRNTEAFF
TRBV30	TRBD1	TRBJ1-3	-	TGTGCCTGGAGCTCAGGGGGCTGGAACACCATATATTTT	CAWSSGGWNTIYF
TRBV15	TRBD1	TRBJ1-1	-	TGTGCCACCAGCCCGACACTAACGGCAGGGGGATGGACTGAAGCTTTCTTT	CATSPTLTAGGWTEAFF
TRBV9	TRBD1	TRBJ1-4	-	TGTGCCAGCAGCGTGGGACCAGGGGGCGGAGATGAAAAACTGTTTTTT	CASSVGPGGGDEKLFF
TRBV29-1	TRBD2	TRBJ2-3	-	TGCAGCGCAAGAGCGGGGGAACGCACAGATACGCAGTATTTT	CSARAGERTDTQYF
TRBV4-3	TRBD1	TRBJ2-7	-	TGCGCCAGCAGCCAGATTACCGGGACAGGGTATGAGCAGTACTTC	CASSQITGTGYEQYF